These T cell receptor beta chains were read from a single sample in a study of blood T cell repertoires in COVID-19. Generated by immunoSEQ multiplex PCR, the TCRdb table keeps only in-frame clones and is missing some. Among roughly 290,000 clones listed, about 88% were seen once. The sequencing sample was made of peripheral blood. All receptors derive from a woman aged 55-69 years with acute or convalescent COVID-19. The CDR3 runs from the conserved cysteine through the conserved F or W. Each record gives: V gene, J gene, D gene, clone size, CDR3 DNA, CDR3 protein. D genes are given only for firm matches. Where a row states a size, it is once, few, many or the class of an expanded clone; other rows omit it.

v_call: TRBV5-1
j_call: TRBJ1-3
d_call: NA
clone_size: NA
cdr3_nt: TGCGCCAGCAGCTTGGCGGAGATCTCTGGAAACACCATATATTTT
cdr3_aa: CASSLAEISGNTIYF

v_call: TRBV7-3
j_call: TRBJ2-7
d_call: NA
clone_size: NA
cdr3_nt: TGTGCCAGCAGCCGATTCCCAACAGGGTCGGTCGAGCAGTACTTC
cdr3_aa: CASSRFPTGSVEQYF

v_call: TRBV12-3/TRBV12-4
j_call: TRBJ1-6
d_call: NA
clone_size: NA
cdr3_nt: TGTGCCAGCAGTTTGGAGGGTCGTTCACCCCTCCACTTT
cdr3_aa: CASSLEGRSPLHF

v_call: TRBV9
j_call: TRBJ1-5
d_call: NA
clone_size: NA
cdr3_nt: TGTGCCAGCAGCGTAGGGCCGAATAGCAATCAGCCCCAGCATTTT
cdr3_aa: CASSVGPNSNQPQHF

v_call: TRBV29-1
j_call: TRBJ2-1
d_call: NA
clone_size: NA
cdr3_nt: TGCAGCGGTGGGACTTCCGCGTACAATGAGCAGTTCTTC
cdr3_aa: CSGGTSAYNEQFF

v_call: TRBV2
j_call: TRBJ2-2
d_call: TRBD2
clone_size: NA
cdr3_nt: TGTGCCAGCAGTTTCCTAGCGGGGGGGCCCGGGGAGCTGTTTTTT
cdr3_aa: CASSFLAGGPGELFF

v_call: TRBV4-2
j_call: TRBJ2-3
d_call: NA
clone_size: once
cdr3_nt: TGTGCCAGCAGCCTCGAGAGGACAGATACGCAGTATTTT
cdr3_aa: CASSLERTDTQYF

v_call: TRBV27
j_call: TRBJ1-2
d_call: TRBD1
clone_size: NA
cdr3_nt: TGTGCCAGTTGGACAGGCCGTAAGACGCACTATGGCTACACCTTC
cdr3_aa: CASWTGRKTHYGYTF

v_call: TRBV28
j_call: TRBJ2-1
d_call: NA
clone_size: NA
cdr3_nt: TGTGCCACCCATCCGGGGTGGGGTGTAACCTACAATGAGCAGTTCTTC
cdr3_aa: CATHPGWGVTYNEQFF

v_call: TRBV5-4
j_call: TRBJ1-1
d_call: NA
clone_size: once
cdr3_nt: TGTGCCAGCAGCTTGGTAACGGGTGTTGAAGCTTTCTTT
cdr3_aa: CASSLVTGVEAFF

v_call: TRBV5-4
j_call: TRBJ2-7
d_call: NA
clone_size: NA
cdr3_nt: TGTGCCAGCAGCTTTACCCCTCTTATGCGGTCCTCGGACTACGAGCAGTACTTC
cdr3_aa: CASSFTPLMRSSDYEQYF

v_call: TRBV19
j_call: TRBJ1-2
d_call: TRBD1
clone_size: once
cdr3_nt: TGTGCCAGTAAGGACAGGGCTCCTCCTAACTATGGCTACACCTTC
cdr3_aa: CASKDRAPPNYGYTF

v_call: TRBV4-3
j_call: TRBJ2-1
d_call: NA
clone_size: NA
cdr3_nt: TGCGCCAGCAGCCAGGGGGGTTACAATGAGCAGTTCTTC
cdr3_aa: CASSQGGYNEQFF

v_call: TRBV28
j_call: TRBJ1-2
d_call: TRBD1
clone_size: NA
cdr3_nt: TGTGCCAGCAGTGGGGACAGGGTCTATGGCTACACCTTC
cdr3_aa: CASSGDRVYGYTF

v_call: TRBV29-1
j_call: TRBJ1-2
d_call: TRBD1
clone_size: NA
cdr3_nt: TGCAGCGTTGAAGGGACAGGGAACTATGGCTACACCTTC
cdr3_aa: CSVEGTGNYGYTF

v_call: TRBV7-3
j_call: TRBJ2-2
d_call: TRBD2
clone_size: NA
cdr3_nt: TGTGCCAGCAGGCTTAGCGGGATCGGAACCGGGGAGCTGTTTTTT
cdr3_aa: CASRLSGIGTGELFF

v_call: TRBV6-5
j_call: TRBJ1-1
d_call: TRBD1
clone_size: NA
cdr3_nt: TGTGCCAGCAGTTACTCGATCCACAGGGGAGACACTGAAGCTTTCTTT
cdr3_aa: CASSYSIHRGDTEAFF

v_call: TRBV30
j_call: TRBJ1-5
d_call: NA
clone_size: NA
cdr3_nt: TGTGCCTGGAGTGCGGACACCTTGGGTCAGCCCCAGCATTTT
cdr3_aa: CAWSADTLGQPQHF

v_call: TRBV9
j_call: TRBJ2-6
d_call: TRBD2
clone_size: NA
cdr3_nt: TGTGCCAGCACCTTTCTTTCGGGGGGGGCCGGGGCCAACGTCCTGACTTTC
cdr3_aa: CASTFLSGGAGANVLTF

v_call: TRBV9
j_call: TRBJ2-7
d_call: TRBD2
clone_size: NA
cdr3_nt: TGTGCCAGCAGCCCACAAAGCGGGAGGCTTTCTTACGAGCAGTACTTC
cdr3_aa: CASSPQSGRLSYEQYF

v_call: TRBV19
j_call: TRBJ2-1
d_call: NA
clone_size: NA
cdr3_nt: TGTGCCAGTAGTATCAGAGGATACAATGAGCAGTTCTTC
cdr3_aa: CASSIRGYNEQFF

v_call: TRBV20-1
j_call: TRBJ1-2
d_call: TRBD1
clone_size: NA
cdr3_nt: TGCAGTGCTAGTCGGGACAGGGGGTTTGGCGTCGTGAGCTACACCTTC
cdr3_aa: CSASRDRGFGVVSYTF

v_call: TRBV7-2
j_call: TRBJ1-1
d_call: TRBD1
clone_size: NA
cdr3_nt: TGTGCCAGCAGCATTAGGACAGGGCAGACTGAAGCTTTCTTT
cdr3_aa: CASSIRTGQTEAFF

v_call: TRBV27
j_call: TRBJ2-7
d_call: TRBD1
clone_size: NA
cdr3_nt: TGTGCCAGCAGTTTGGACAGGGGAAGGTACGAGCAGTACTTC
cdr3_aa: CASSLDRGRYEQYF

v_call: TRBV11-1
j_call: TRBJ1-1
d_call: NA
clone_size: NA
cdr3_nt: TGTGCCAGCAGCTTACACCAGGGATCTGAAGCTTTCTTT
cdr3_aa: CASSLHQGSEAFF

v_call: TRBV7-8
j_call: TRBJ2-2
d_call: NA
clone_size: NA
cdr3_nt: TGTGCCAGCAGGGGGCCCGCGAACACCGGGGAGCTGTTTTTT
cdr3_aa: CASRGPANTGELFF

v_call: TRBV28
j_call: TRBJ2-1
d_call: NA
clone_size: NA
cdr3_nt: TGTGCCAGCAGTTTTCGGTGGGAGCAGTTCTTC
cdr3_aa: CASSFRWEQFF

v_call: TRBV5-4
j_call: TRBJ1-6
d_call: TRBD1
clone_size: NA
cdr3_nt: TGTGCCAGCAGCGTGGGACAGGATCCTTCACCCCTCCACTTT
cdr3_aa: CASSVGQDPSPLHF

v_call: TRBV19
j_call: TRBJ1-5
d_call: TRBD1
clone_size: NA
cdr3_nt: TGTGCCAGTAGTATTCGACAGGGGGCTTTCAGCAATCAGCCCCAGCATTTT
cdr3_aa: CASSIRQGAFSNQPQHF

v_call: TRBV9
j_call: TRBJ2-7
d_call: TRBD2
clone_size: NA
cdr3_nt: TGTGCCAGCAGCGTTAGCGGGGGGGCCGAGTACGAGCAGTACTTC
cdr3_aa: CASSVSGGAEYEQYF

v_call: TRBV2
j_call: TRBJ2-5
d_call: NA
clone_size: NA
cdr3_nt: TGTGCCAGCAGTTCCGGTCGCGGGGAGACCCAGTACTTC
cdr3_aa: CASSSGRGETQYF

v_call: TRBV12-3/TRBV12-4
j_call: TRBJ1-5
d_call: NA
clone_size: once
cdr3_nt: TGTGCCAGCAGTTTCGAGGTAAATCAGCCCCAGCATTTT
cdr3_aa: CASSFEVNQPQHF

v_call: TRBV5-4
j_call: TRBJ2-1
d_call: TRBD2
clone_size: NA
cdr3_nt: TGTGCCAGCAGCCCCGCGGGGGGCGCCTACAATGAGCAGTTCTTC
cdr3_aa: CASSPAGGAYNEQFF

v_call: TRBV5-1
j_call: TRBJ1-1
d_call: NA
clone_size: once
cdr3_nt: TGCGCCAGCAGCTTGGCAGGGGACAACACTGAAGCTTTCTTT
cdr3_aa: CASSLAGDNTEAFF

v_call: TRBV19
j_call: TRBJ1-1
d_call: NA
clone_size: NA
cdr3_nt: TGTGCCAGTAGTGGTTACCGGGACACTCGTAAGGGGACTGAAGCTTTCTTT
cdr3_aa: CASSGYRDTRKGTEAFF

v_call: TRBV19
j_call: TRBJ1-3
d_call: NA
clone_size: NA
cdr3_nt: TGTGCCAGTAGGCCGCCAGGAATATGGTGGAACACCATATATTTT
cdr3_aa: CASRPPGIWWNTIYF

v_call: TRBV21-1
j_call: TRBJ2-3
d_call: NA
clone_size: NA
cdr3_nt: TGTGCCAGCAGCGCGCGACTAGCGGGCCGTAGCACAGATACGCAGTATTTT
cdr3_aa: CASSARLAGRSTDTQYF

v_call: TRBV18
j_call: TRBJ2-3
d_call: TRBD2
clone_size: NA
cdr3_nt: TGTGCCAGCCGACCCTTAGCGGGCAGCACAGATACGCAGTATTTT
cdr3_aa: CASRPLAGSTDTQYF

v_call: TRBV7-2
j_call: TRBJ1-5
d_call: NA
clone_size: NA
cdr3_nt: TGTGCCAGCAGCTTAGTTTCAGGGGAAAATCAGCCCCAGCATTTT
cdr3_aa: CASSLVSGENQPQHF

v_call: TRBV6-1
j_call: TRBJ1-1
d_call: NA
clone_size: NA
cdr3_nt: TGTGCCAGCAGTGATATTAGGCTAGAACGCATCGAAGCTTTCTTT
cdr3_aa: CASSDIRLERIEAFF

v_call: TRBV4-3
j_call: TRBJ1-2
d_call: NA
clone_size: NA
cdr3_nt: TGCGCCAGCAGCCACCCCGAGGGTGGCCAGGCGACTAACTATGGCTACACCTTC
cdr3_aa: CASSHPEGGQATNYGYTF

v_call: TRBV7-9
j_call: TRBJ2-5
d_call: NA
clone_size: NA
cdr3_nt: TGTGCCAGCAGCTCCGACTGGGAGACCCAGTACTTC
cdr3_aa: CASSSDWETQYF

v_call: TRBV7-8
j_call: TRBJ2-7
d_call: NA
clone_size: NA
cdr3_nt: TGTGCCAGCAGCTTAGAATTAGGCGGGATCGCCTACGAGCAGTACTTC
cdr3_aa: CASSLELGGIAYEQYF

v_call: TRBV3-1/TRBV3-2
j_call: TRBJ1-4
d_call: NA
clone_size: NA
cdr3_nt: TGTGCCAGCAGCCCCGGACTGATTAATGAAAAACTGTTTTTT
cdr3_aa: CASSPGLINEKLFF

v_call: TRBV13
j_call: TRBJ2-7
d_call: TRBD2
clone_size: NA
cdr3_nt: TGTGCCAGCAGCTTCAAGGGGACTAGCGGGATATACGAGCAGTACTTC
cdr3_aa: CASSFKGTSGIYEQYF

v_call: TRBV6-4
j_call: TRBJ2-3
d_call: TRBD2
clone_size: NA
cdr3_nt: TGTGCCAGCAGTGAAGATAGCGGGCGTAGCACAGATACGCAGTATTTT
cdr3_aa: CASSEDSGRSTDTQYF

v_call: TRBV5-1
j_call: TRBJ1-4
d_call: NA
clone_size: NA
cdr3_nt: TGCGCCAGCAGCTTTTATCCCCATGAAAAACTGTTTTTT
cdr3_aa: CASSFYPHEKLFF

v_call: TRBV4-2
j_call: TRBJ2-7
d_call: TRBD2
clone_size: NA
cdr3_nt: TGTGCCAGCAGCCAAGATGCACTAGCGGGCACCTCCTACGAGCAGTACTTC
cdr3_aa: CASSQDALAGTSYEQYF

v_call: TRBV7-9
j_call: TRBJ1-2
d_call: NA
clone_size: NA
cdr3_nt: TGTGCCAGCAGCGGGGAGGGGGGAGTTGGTGGCTACACCTTC
cdr3_aa: CASSGEGGVGGYTF

v_call: TRBV6-5
j_call: TRBJ2-7
d_call: NA
clone_size: NA
cdr3_nt: TGTGCCAGCGGCGGGAACCCCTACGAGCAGTACTTC
cdr3_aa: CASGGNPYEQYF

v_call: TRBV5-5
j_call: TRBJ1-5
d_call: NA
clone_size: NA
cdr3_nt: TGTGCCAGCAGCTTGAGGGCAGAAAGGGGTGGCAATCAGCCCCAGCATTTT
cdr3_aa: CASSLRAERGGNQPQHF

v_call: TRBV6-2/TRBV6-3
j_call: TRBJ2-4
d_call: NA
clone_size: few
cdr3_nt: TGTGCCAGCAGTACCGTCCCCGGAGCCAAAAACATTCAGTACTTC
cdr3_aa: CASSTVPGAKNIQYF

v_call: TRBV7-3
j_call: TRBJ2-2
d_call: TRBD2
clone_size: NA
cdr3_nt: TGTGCCAGCAGCCCACTAGGGACTAGCGGCCACGGATCGAACACCGGGGAGCTGTTTTTT
cdr3_aa: CASSPLGTSGHGSNTGELFF

v_call: TRBV15
j_call: TRBJ1-1
d_call: NA
clone_size: NA
cdr3_nt: TGTGCCACCAGCAGAGGGGATCTAGAATTGAGCGGCTTT
cdr3_aa: CATSRGDLELSGF

v_call: TRBV30
j_call: TRBJ2-5
d_call: NA
clone_size: NA
cdr3_nt: TGTGCCTGGAGAGGGGGGGAAGAGACCCAGTACTTC
cdr3_aa: CAWRGGEETQYF

v_call: TRBV29-1
j_call: TRBJ2-1
d_call: NA
clone_size: NA
cdr3_nt: TGCAGCGCCGAACGCAGGGGCGATGAGCAGTTCTTC
cdr3_aa: CSAERRGDEQFF

v_call: TRBV12-3/TRBV12-4
j_call: TRBJ2-7
d_call: NA
clone_size: NA
cdr3_nt: TGTGCCAGACAACCCCCCCTCTCCTACGAGCAGTACTTC
cdr3_aa: CARQPPLSYEQYF

v_call: TRBV27
j_call: TRBJ1-5
d_call: TRBD1
clone_size: NA
cdr3_nt: TGTGCCAGCAGTTTATCGTATATTCCCAGGGGGCCATTCTTGGGACAGCCCCAGCATTTT
cdr3_aa: CASSLSYIPRGPFLGQPQHF

v_call: TRBV5-5
j_call: TRBJ1-2
d_call: TRBD1
clone_size: once
cdr3_nt: TGTGCCAGCAGCCCAGGGGGCGAAGCTAACTATGGCTACACCTTC
cdr3_aa: CASSPGGEANYGYTF